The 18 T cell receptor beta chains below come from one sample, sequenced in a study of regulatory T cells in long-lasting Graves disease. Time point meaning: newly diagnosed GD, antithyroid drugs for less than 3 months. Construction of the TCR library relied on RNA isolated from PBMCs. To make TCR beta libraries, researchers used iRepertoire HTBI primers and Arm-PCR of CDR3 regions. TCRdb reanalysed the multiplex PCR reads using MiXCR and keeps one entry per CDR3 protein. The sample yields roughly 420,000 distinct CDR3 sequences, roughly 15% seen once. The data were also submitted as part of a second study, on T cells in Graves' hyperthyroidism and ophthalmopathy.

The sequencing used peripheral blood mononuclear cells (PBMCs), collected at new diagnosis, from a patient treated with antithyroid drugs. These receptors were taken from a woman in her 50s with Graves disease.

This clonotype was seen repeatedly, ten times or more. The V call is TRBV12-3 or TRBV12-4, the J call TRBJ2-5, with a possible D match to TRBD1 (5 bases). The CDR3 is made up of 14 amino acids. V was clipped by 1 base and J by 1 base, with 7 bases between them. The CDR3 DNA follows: TGTGCCAGCAGTTTAGAGGGGTCCCAAGAGACCCAGTACTTC. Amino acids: CASSLEGSQETQYF.

The CDR3, as DNA: TGTGCCAGCAGTTACTCGGAAAGGGGGGGGCCTGGAAACACCATATATTTT. It translates to CASSYSERGGPGNTIYF. This rearrangement joins TRBV6-6 to TRBJ1-3, with D possibly matching TRBD1 (6 bases). This CDR3 region has 17 residues. V gave up 0 bases and J gave up 2 bases, with 14 bases separating them. Germline CDR1 is MNHNY and CDR2 is SVGAGI (reference sequence).

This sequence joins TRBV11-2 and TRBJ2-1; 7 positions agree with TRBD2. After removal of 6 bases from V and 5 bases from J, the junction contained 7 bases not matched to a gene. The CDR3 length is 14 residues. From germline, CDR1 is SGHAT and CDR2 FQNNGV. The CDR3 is CASRTGGSDNEQFF. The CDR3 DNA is TGTGCCAGCAGAACCGGCGGGAGTGACAATGAGCAGTTCTTC.

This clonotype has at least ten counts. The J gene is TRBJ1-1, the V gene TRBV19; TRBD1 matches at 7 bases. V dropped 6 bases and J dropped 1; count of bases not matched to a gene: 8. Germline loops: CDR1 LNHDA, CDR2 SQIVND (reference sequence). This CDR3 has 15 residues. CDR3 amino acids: CASSTFRDRNTEAFF. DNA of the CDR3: TGTGCCAGTAGCACCTTCCGGGACAGGAACACTGAAGCTTTCTTT.

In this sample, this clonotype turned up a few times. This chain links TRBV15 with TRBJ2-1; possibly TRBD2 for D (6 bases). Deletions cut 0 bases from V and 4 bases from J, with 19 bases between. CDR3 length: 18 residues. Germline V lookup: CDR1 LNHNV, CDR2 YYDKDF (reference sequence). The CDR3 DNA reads TGTGCCACCAGCAGAGATTCGCCCCGGGACTCGATATACAATGAGCAGTTCTTC. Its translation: CATSRDSPRDSIYNEQFF.

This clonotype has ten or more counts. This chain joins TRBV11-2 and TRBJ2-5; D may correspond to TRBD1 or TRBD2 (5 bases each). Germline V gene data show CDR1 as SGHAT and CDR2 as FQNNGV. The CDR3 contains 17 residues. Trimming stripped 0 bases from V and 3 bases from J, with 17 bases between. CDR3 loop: CASSLDDVGTYEETQYF. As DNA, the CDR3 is TGTGCCAGCAGCTTAGATGACGTGGGGACCTATGAAGAGACCCAGTACTTC.

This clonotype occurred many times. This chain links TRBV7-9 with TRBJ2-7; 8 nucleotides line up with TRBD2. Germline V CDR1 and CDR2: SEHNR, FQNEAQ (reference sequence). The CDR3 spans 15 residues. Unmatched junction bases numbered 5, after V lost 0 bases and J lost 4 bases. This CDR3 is CASSLAGTSIYEQYF. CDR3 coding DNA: TGTGCCAGCAGCTTAGCCGGGACTAGTATTTACGAGCAGTACTTC. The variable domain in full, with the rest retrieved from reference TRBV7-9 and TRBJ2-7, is DTGVSQNPRHKITKRGQNVTFRCDPISEHNRLYWYRQTLGQGPEFLTYFQNEAQLEKSRLLSDRFSAERPKGSFSTLEIQRTEQGDSAMYLCASSLAGTSIYEQYFGPGTRLTVT.

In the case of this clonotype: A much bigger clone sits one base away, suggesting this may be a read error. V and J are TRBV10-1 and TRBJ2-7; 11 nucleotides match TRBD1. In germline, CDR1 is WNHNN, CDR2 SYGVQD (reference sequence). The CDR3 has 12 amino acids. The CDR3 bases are TGCTCCAGCAGTGGGACAGGGGGCGAGCAGTACTTC. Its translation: CSSSGTGGEQYF.

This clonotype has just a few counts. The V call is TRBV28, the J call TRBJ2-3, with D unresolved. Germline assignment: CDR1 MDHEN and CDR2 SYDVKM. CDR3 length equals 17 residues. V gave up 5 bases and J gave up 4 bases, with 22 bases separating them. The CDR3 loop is CASSPSRTREFADTQYF. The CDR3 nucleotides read TGTGCCAGCAGTCCTTCTAGAACCCGAGAGTTTGCAGATACGCAGTATTTT.

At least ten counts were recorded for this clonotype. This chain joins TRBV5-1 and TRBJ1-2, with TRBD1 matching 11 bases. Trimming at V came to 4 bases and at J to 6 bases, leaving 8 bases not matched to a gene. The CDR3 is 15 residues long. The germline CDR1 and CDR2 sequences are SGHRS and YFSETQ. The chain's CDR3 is CASSPRTGGGNGYTF. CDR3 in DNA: TGCGCCAGCAGCCCCCGGACAGGGGGCGGGAATGGCTACACCTTC.

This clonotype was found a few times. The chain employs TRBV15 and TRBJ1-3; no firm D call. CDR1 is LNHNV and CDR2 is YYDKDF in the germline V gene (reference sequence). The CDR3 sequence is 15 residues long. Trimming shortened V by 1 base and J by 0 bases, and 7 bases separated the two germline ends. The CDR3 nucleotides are TGTGCCACCAGCAGAGTACACCTCTCTGGAAACACCATATATTTT. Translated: CATSRVHLSGNTIYF.

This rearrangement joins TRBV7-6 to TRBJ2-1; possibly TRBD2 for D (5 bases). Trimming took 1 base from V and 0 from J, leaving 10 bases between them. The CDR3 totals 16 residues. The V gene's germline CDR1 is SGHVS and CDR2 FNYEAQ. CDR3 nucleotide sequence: TGTGCCAGCAGCTTAGAATCTAGCCGCTCCTACAATGAGCAGTTCTTC. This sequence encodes CASSLESSRSYNEQFF.

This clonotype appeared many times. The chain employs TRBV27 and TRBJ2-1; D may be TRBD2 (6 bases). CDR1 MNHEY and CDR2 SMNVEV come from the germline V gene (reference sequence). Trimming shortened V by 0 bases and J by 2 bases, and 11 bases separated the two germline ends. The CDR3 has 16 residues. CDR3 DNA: TGTGCCAGCAGTTTATCGTCCAGCGGGCCCTACAATGAGCAGTTCTTC. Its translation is CASSLSSSGPYNEQFF.

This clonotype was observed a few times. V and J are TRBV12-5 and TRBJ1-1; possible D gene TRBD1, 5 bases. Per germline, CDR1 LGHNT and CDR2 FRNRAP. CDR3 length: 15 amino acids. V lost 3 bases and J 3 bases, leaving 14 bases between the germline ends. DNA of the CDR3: TGTGCTAGTGGTTTACATTCGGGGACTGACACTGAAGCTTTCTTT. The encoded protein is CASGLHSGTDTEAFF.

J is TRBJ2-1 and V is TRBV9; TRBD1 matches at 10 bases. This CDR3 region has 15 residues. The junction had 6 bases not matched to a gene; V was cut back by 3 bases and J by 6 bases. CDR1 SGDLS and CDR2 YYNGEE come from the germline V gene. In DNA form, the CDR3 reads TGTGCCAGCAGCGCCCGGGACAGGGGTTTCAATGAGCAGTTCTTC. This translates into CASSARDRGFNEQFF.

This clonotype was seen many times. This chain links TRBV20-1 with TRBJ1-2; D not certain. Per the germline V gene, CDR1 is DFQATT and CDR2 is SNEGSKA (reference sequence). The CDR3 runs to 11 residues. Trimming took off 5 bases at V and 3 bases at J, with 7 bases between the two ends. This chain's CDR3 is CSAGSDYGYTF. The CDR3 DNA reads TGCAGTGCTGGCAGCGACTATGGCTACACCTTC.

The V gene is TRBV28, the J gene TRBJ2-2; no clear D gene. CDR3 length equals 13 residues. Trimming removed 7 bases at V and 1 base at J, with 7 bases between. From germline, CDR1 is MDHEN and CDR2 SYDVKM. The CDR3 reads CASKYLNTGELFF. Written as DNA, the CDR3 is TGTGCCAGCAAATACCTGAACACCGGGGAGCTGTTTTTT.

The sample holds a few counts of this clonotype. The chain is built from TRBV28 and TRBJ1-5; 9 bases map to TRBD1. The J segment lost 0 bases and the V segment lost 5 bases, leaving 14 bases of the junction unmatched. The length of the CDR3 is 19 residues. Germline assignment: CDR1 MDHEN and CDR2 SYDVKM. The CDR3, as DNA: TGTGCCAGCAGTACATACCTAACCGGGACAGGGTATAGCAATCAGCCCCAGCATTTT. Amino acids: CASSTYLTGTGYSNQPQHF.